This T cell receptor (beta chain) was documented in a study of blood T cells in healthy people across ages. Germline assignment: CDR1 SGHDT and CDR2 YYEEEE. V lost 0 bases and J lost 4; bases outside the gene matches: 5. CDR3 length equals 15 residues. The authors ran a second PCR of about 6 to 11 cycles using a sample-barcoded 5' primer and a J-beta primer mix. TCRdb ran MiXCR on the 5' RACE reads and lists one entry per CDR3 protein. The sample consists of 550,000 to 750,000 distinct CDR3 sequences, under 25% of them appearing once. This chain connects TRBV5-6 to TRBJ2-5; 8 bases map to TRBD1. This receptor was identified in a man aged 65 to 85 in good health. The source material was blood. CDR3 nucleotide sequence: TGTGCCAGCAGCTTGGTTCAGGGGGCTGGAGAGACCCAGTACTTC. This gives the protein CASSLVQGAGETQYF.